This T cell receptor beta chain was sequenced in a study of glioma-infiltrating T cells after dendritic cell vaccination. Study details: The vaccine used monocyte-derived dendritic cells pulsed overnight with autologous tumor lysate.

The CDR3 totals 14 residues. V shed 4 bases and J shed 4 bases, with 12 bases lying between them. Germline V CDR1 and CDR2: SGHKS, YYEKEE (reference sequence). Time point noted: after dendritic cell vaccination, including at tumor progression/relapse. The table came from immunoSEQ multiplex PCR; TCRdb's copy has only in-frame clones and leaves some out. The table records fewer than 70,000 clones, more than 75% of them present only once. Specimen: blood, collected after dendritic cell vaccination. The J gene is TRBJ1-5, the V gene TRBV5-5; no clear D gene. The TCR sequence derives from a human donor with glioblastoma. The CDR3 bases are TGTGCCAGCAGCGCCGAGGGTGGGAATCAGCCCCAGCATTTT. It translates to CASSAEGGNQPQHF.